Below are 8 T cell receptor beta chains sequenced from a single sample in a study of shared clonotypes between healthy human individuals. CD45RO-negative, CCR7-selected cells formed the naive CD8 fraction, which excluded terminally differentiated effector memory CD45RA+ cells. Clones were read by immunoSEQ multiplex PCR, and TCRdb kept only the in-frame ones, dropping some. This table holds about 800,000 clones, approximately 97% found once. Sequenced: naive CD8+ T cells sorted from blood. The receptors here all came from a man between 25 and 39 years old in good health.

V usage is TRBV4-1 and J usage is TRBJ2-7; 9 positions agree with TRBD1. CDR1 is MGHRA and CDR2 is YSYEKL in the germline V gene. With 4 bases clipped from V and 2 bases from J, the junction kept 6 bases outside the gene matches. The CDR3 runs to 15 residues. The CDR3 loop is CASSLSRQGAYEQYF. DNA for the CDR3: TGCGCCAGCAGCCTTTCGAGACAGGGGGCCTACGAGCAGTACTTC.

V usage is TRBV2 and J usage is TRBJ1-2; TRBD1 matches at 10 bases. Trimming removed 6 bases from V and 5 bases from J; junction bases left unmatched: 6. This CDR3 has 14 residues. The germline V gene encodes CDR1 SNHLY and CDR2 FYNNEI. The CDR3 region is CASSPGTGDYGYTF. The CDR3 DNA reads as TGTGCCAGCAGCCCAGGGACAGGGGATTATGGCTACACCTTC.

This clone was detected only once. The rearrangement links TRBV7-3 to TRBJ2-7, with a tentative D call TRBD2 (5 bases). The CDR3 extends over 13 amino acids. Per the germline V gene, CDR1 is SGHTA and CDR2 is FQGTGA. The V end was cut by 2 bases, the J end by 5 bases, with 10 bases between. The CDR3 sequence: CASSLGVGNEQYF. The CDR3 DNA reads TGTGCCAGCAGCTTAGGGGTCGGGAACGAGCAGTACTTC.

The CDR3 here is CASRIGRKGLYNEQFF. CDR3 DNA sequence: TGTGCCAGCAGGATTGGGAGGAAAGGACTCTACAATGAGCAGTTCTTC. The rearrangement uses TRBV5-8 and TRBJ2-1; a weak D match, TRBD2 (6 bases). The V gene lost 5 bases and the J gene lost 3 bases, with 18 bases spanning the gap. This CDR3 region has 16 residues. Germline CDR1 and CDR2: SGHTS and YDEGEE.

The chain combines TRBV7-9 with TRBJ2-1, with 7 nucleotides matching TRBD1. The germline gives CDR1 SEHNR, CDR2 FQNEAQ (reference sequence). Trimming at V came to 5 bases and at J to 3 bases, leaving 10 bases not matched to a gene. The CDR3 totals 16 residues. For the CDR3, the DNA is TGTGCCAGCAGCCCCAGCTCCGGGACAGACTACAATGAGCAGTTCTTC. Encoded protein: CASSPSSGTDYNEQFF.

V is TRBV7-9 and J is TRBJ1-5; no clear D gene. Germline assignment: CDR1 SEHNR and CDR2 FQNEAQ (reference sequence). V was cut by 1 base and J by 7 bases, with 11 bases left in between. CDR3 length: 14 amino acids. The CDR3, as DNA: TGTGCCAGCAGCTTAGGGGTGGGCTGGCAGCCCCAGCATTTT. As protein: CASSLGVGWQPQHF.

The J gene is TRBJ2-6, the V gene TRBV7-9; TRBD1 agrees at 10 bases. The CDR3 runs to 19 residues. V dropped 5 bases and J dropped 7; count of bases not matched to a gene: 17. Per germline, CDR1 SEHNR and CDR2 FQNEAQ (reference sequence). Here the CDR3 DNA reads TGTGCCAGCAGCCCAATATCCGGGACAGGGGCTATGGTTGCCAACGTCCTGACTTTC. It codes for CASSPISGTGAMVANVLTF.

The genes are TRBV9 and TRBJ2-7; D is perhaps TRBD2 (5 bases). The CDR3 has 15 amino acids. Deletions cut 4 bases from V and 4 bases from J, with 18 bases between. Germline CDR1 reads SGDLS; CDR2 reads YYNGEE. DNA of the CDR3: TGTGCCAGCAGCTCTCGCGGAGGCAGCCATTACGAGCAGTACTTC. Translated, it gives CASSSRGGSHYEQYF.